One and the same sample provided the 27 T cell receptor beta chains below, sequenced in a study of response to subunit inactivated influenza vaccine. Each CDR3 protein gets one entry after TCRdb re-called the RT-PCR reads with MiXCR. The table has under 550,000 distinct CDR3 sequences, around 8% seen once. The sample was PBMCs from blood, taken less than 25 months after vaccination. The receptors shown here come from a man between 50 and 70 years old who received an inactivated influenza vaccine.

Written as DNA, the CDR3 is TGTGCCAGCAGTCGGACTAGCGGGGGGGCGAACTACAATGAGCAGTTCTTC. It specifies CASSRTSGGANYNEQFF. The rearrangement links TRBV5-6 to TRBJ2-1, with TRBD2 identical over 15 bases. The germline V gene encodes CDR1 SGHDT and CDR2 YYEEEE. This CDR3 region has 17 residues. V was clipped by 5 bases and J by 3 bases; unmatched bases: 6.

On this clonotype itself: A much larger clone is a single base away; this may be a read error. The V gene is TRBV3-1, the J gene TRBJ2-7, with D possibly being TRBD1 or TRBD2 (5 bases each). There are 13 residues in the CDR3. V was pared by 4 bases and J by 7 bases, with 14 bases between. Germline assignment: CDR1 LGHDT and CDR2 YNNKEL (reference sequence). CDR3 loop: CASSRFSGQEQYF. The CDR3 DNA follows: TGTGCCAGCAGCCGATTTTCGGGGCAAGAGCAGTACTTC.

The CDR3 spells CASSYYYQPSGNNEQFF. CDR3 coding DNA: TGTGCCAGCAGTTACTACTATCAACCTTCGGGGAACAATGAGCAGTTCTTC. J is TRBJ2-1 and V is TRBV6-5; possibly TRBD2 for D (5 bases). V was clipped by 1 base and J by 5 bases, with 18 bases between them. CDR1 MNHEY and CDR2 SVGAGI come from the germline V gene. This CDR3 region has 17 residues.

The table lists this clonotype with a few counts. The genes are TRBV15 and TRBJ2-2; TRBD1 or TRBD2 may be the D gene (5 bases each). The germline V gene has CDR1 LNHNV and CDR2 YYDKDF (reference sequence). Between the trimmed V and J ends, which lost 4 bases and 4 bases, there was a span of 10 bases. The CDR3 is made up of 14 amino acids. Written as DNA, the CDR3 is TGTGCCACCAGCAAAGGGACGGGCACCGGGGAGCTGTTTTTT. It codes for CATSKGTGTGELFF.

This clonotype was observed a handful of times. The gene calls are TRBV11-2 and TRBJ1-2, with TRBD1 matching over 8 bases. The length of the CDR3 is 13 residues. With 3 bases clipped from V and 10 bases from J, the junction kept 7 bases outside the gene matches. CDR1 SGHAT and CDR2 FQNNGV come from the germline V gene. CDR3 in DNA: TGTGCCAGCAGCTTGGACAGGGCTACGGACTACACCTTC. As protein: CASSLDRATDYTF.

This clonotype came up a few times. The chain recombines TRBV5-1 with TRBJ1-4; D not certain. CDR1 is SGHRS and CDR2 is YFSETQ in the germline V gene. This CDR3 contains 16 residues. Trimming cost V 4 bases and J 0 bases, with 13 bases left between them. DNA of the CDR3: TGCGCCAGCAGCCCGGCGGGCGTTGCAACTAATGAAAAACTGTTTTTT. It is translated as CASSPAGVATNEKLFF.

This clonotype came up many times. The V call is TRBV5-1, the J call TRBJ2-2, with no clear D. Per the germline V gene, CDR1 is SGHRS and CDR2 is YFSETQ. This CDR3 comprises 13 residues. V gave up 5 bases and J gave up 3 bases, with 8 bases separating them. The CDR3 sequence is CASSLAHTGELFF. Written as DNA, the CDR3 is TGCGCCAGCAGTCTGGCCCACACCGGGGAGCTGTTTTTT.

This clonotype was counted a few times. The chain couples TRBV20-1 to TRBJ2-1; no definite D call. V was cut by 5 bases and J by 0 bases, with 14 bases left in between. Germline CDR1 reads DFQATT; CDR2 reads SNEGSKA (reference sequence). The CDR3 loop spans 15 amino acids. The CDR3: CSAYTSRSSYNEQFF. In nucleotides, the CDR3 is TGCAGTGCTTACACATCCAGGAGCTCCTACAATGAGCAGTTCTTC.

This clonotype was counted ten times or more. The rearrangement joins TRBV4-2 to TRBJ2-1; TRBD1 might be the D (6 bases). V gave up 0 bases and J gave up 6 bases, with 9 bases separating them. The germline V gene encodes CDR1 LGHNA and CDR2 YNFKEQ. This CDR3 region has 14 residues. In DNA form, the CDR3 reads TGTGCCAGCAGCCAAGAGGTACAGGGCAATGAGCAGTTCTTC. Translated, it gives CASSQEVQGNEQFF.

The chain is built from TRBV29-1 and TRBJ2-7; tentatively, D is TRBD1 (6 bases). Germline V gene lookup returns CDR1 SQVTM and CDR2 ANQGSEA. The CDR3 spans 12 residues. Trimming removed 7 bases from V and 4 bases from J, with 14 bases in between. The CDR3 protein is CSAMDSDYEQYF. The CDR3 nucleotides read TGCAGCGCAATGGACAGCGATTACGAGCAGTACTTC.

This clonotype was seen many times. The V and J genes are TRBV29-1 and TRBJ2-2; D possibly uses TRBD1 or TRBD2 (5 bases each). Trimming shortened V by 6 bases and J by 0 bases, and 20 bases separated the two germline ends. The CDR3 extends over 17 amino acids. In germline, CDR1 is SQVTM, CDR2 ANQGSEA. The CDR3 sequence is CSVGPSGAPANTGELFF. The CDR3 DNA follows: TGCAGCGTGGGGCCGAGCGGAGCCCCCGCGAACACCGGGGAGCTGTTTTTT.

This clonotype was detected only a few times. This chain connects TRBV4-3 to TRBJ2-1, with 9 bases aligning to TRBD2. The CDR3 runs to 17 residues. V lost 3 bases, J lost 7 bases, and 13 bases stayed unmatched. CDR1 and CDR2 from the germline V gene are LGHNA and YSLEER. The CDR3 DNA follows: TGCGCCAGCAGCCACCCGAAAGCTAGCGGGACTGAGAATGAGCAGTTCTTC. This gives the protein CASSHPKASGTENEQFF.

The chain joins TRBV6-5 to TRBJ1-5; 9 bases are shared with TRBD1. The length of the CDR3 is 19 residues. CDR1 is MNHEY and CDR2 is SVGAGI in the germline V gene. The junction had 11 bases not matched to a gene; V was cut back by 2 bases and J by 0 bases. The CDR3 DNA reads TGTGCCAGCAGTTACAACCGACCGGGACAGGGTTATAGCAATCAGCCCCAGCATTTT. Translated, it gives CASSYNRPGQGYSNQPQHF.

The J gene is TRBJ2-1, the V gene TRBV3-1, with 12 positions matching TRBD2. V was pared by 5 bases and J by 3 bases, with 8 bases of the junction left unmatched. Looked up from germline, CDR1 is LGHDT and CDR2 is YNNKEL (reference sequence). This CDR3 is 17 amino acids long. The CDR3 DNA reads TGTGCCAGCAGCAAGGGCGGGGGACTAGCGGGCTACAATGAGCAGTTCTTC. Translation gives CASSKGGGLAGYNEQFF.

In its sample, this clonotype was seen many times. This sequence joins TRBV28 and TRBJ2-1; D gene unclear. CDR1 is MDHEN, CDR2 SYDVKM, per germline. The V end lost 3 bases, the J end lost 6 bases, and 9 bases lay between the germline ends. The CDR3 spans 13 residues. CDR3 in DNA: TGTGCCAGCAGTTTTAGGGTGGGCAATGAGCAGTTCTTC. This encodes CASSFRVGNEQFF.

The chain links TRBV14 to TRBJ2-4, with a tentative D call TRBD2 (6 bases). V was clipped by 1 base and J by 2 bases, with 18 bases between them. CDR1 is SGHDN and CDR2 is FVKESK in the germline V gene. The CDR3 covers 18 residues. The CDR3 bases are TGTGCCAGCAGCCAAGGGCTAGCGAGTGGAGTGCCCAAAAACATTCAGTACTTC. This gives the protein CASSQGLASGVPKNIQYF.

This clonotype was picked up many times. The chain carries TRBV20-1 and TRBJ2-1, with 10 bases aligning to TRBD2. Trimming took 4 bases from V and 1 from J; bases not matched to a gene: 7. Per the germline V gene, CDR1 is DFQATT and CDR2 is SNEGSKA (reference sequence). The CDR3 is made up of 16 amino acids. CDR3 sequence: CSANPLAGASYNEQFF. The CDR3, as DNA: TGCAGTGCTAATCCTCTAGCGGGGGCTTCCTACAATGAGCAGTTCTTC.

Points on this clonotype: At one boundary the junction diverges from the germline segment, which might be a read error. The chain links TRBV24-1 to TRBJ2-3, with 8 bases that match TRBD2. Germline loops: CDR1 KGHDR, CDR2 SFDVKD. This CDR3 is 14 amino acids long. In nucleotides, the CDR3 is TGTGCCCCCAGTGGAGCGGGGGGCACAGATACGCAGTATTTT. Translated, it gives CAPSGAGGTDTQYF.

The chain employs TRBV18 and TRBJ2-2; tentative D call: TRBD1 (5 bases). The CDR3 spans 15 residues. The V gene's germline CDR1 is KGHSH and CDR2 LQKENI. V was cut by 0 bases and J by 4 bases, with 9 bases left in between. The CDR3 region is CASSPPTGATGELFF. DNA of the CDR3: TGTGCCAGCTCACCACCAACAGGTGCCACCGGGGAGCTGTTTTTT.

The CDR3 DNA reads TGTGCCACCCTCCGACAAGGGGGCGGTGGTACAGATACGCAGTATTTT. Protein: CATLRQGGGGTDTQYF. The chain has TRBV27 and TRBJ2-3, with 7 bases fitting TRBD1. Per the germline V gene, CDR1 is MNHEY and CDR2 is SMNVEV (reference sequence). This CDR3 has 16 residues. Trimming removed 10 bases from V and 3 bases from J; junction bases left unmatched: 16.

This clonotype was seen a handful of times. The rearrangement joins TRBV2 to TRBJ2-7; TRBD1 aligns across 7 bases. The CDR3 is 19 residues long. Trimming took 3 bases from V and 1 from J; bases not matched to a gene: 18. Germline loops: CDR1 SNHLY, CDR2 FYNNEI. CDR3 residues: CASSDRIFSTGEPSYEQYF. For the CDR3, the DNA is TGTGCCAGCAGTGATAGGATTTTTTCTACAGGGGAGCCGTCCTACGAGCAGTACTTC. Drawing the rest from reference TRBV2 and TRBJ2-7, the complete variable domain is EPEVTQTPSHQVTQMGQEVILRCVPISNHLYFYWYRQILGQKVEFLVSFYNNEISEKSEIFDDQFSVERPDGSNFTLKIRSTKLEDSAMYFCASSDRIFSTGEPSYEQYFGPGTRLTVT.

This clonotype occurred many times. This sequence joins TRBV12-5 and TRBJ2-2; 9 bases fit TRBD1. J was trimmed by 6 bases and V by 0 bases; bases with no gene match: 5. The CDR3 runs 16 residues. Germline CDR1 LGHNT, CDR2 FRNRAP. Here the CDR3 DNA reads TGTGCTAGTGGTTTGGTACTGGGACAGGGATCCGGGGAGCTGTTTTTT. It is translated as CASGLVLGQGSGELFF.

The sample holds a few counts of this clonotype. This chain links TRBV10-3 with TRBJ1-5, with D possibly TRBD1 on 6 matching bases. With 4 bases removed from V and 0 bases from J, the gap between germline ends came to 13 bases. Germline assignment: CDR1 ENHRY and CDR2 SYGVKD. The CDR3 has 16 residues. Written as DNA, the CDR3 is TGTGCCATCAGTGGAGGGGGACGGCTTAGCAATCAGCCCCAGCATTTT. Its protein product is CAISGGGRLSNQPQHF.

The chain employs TRBV3-1 and TRBJ1-1, with D uncertain. This CDR3 spans 14 amino acids. Trimming removed 6 bases at V and 0 bases at J, with 11 bases between. The germline V gene has CDR1 LGHDT and CDR2 YNNKEL (reference sequence). Written as DNA, the CDR3 is TGTGCCAGCAGGGCCTCGGCGATGAACACTGAAGCTTTCTTT. Protein sequence: CASRASAMNTEAFF.

This chain joins TRBV5-1 and TRBJ1-3, with D possibly TRBD1 on 5 matching bases. Germline V gene lookup returns CDR1 SGHRS and CDR2 YFSETQ. The CDR3 extends over 17 amino acids. With 0 bases removed from V and 2 bases from J, the gap between germline ends came to 15 bases. CDR3 residues: CASSLELQGLAGNTIYF. The CDR3 DNA sequence: TGCGCCAGCAGCTTGGAATTGCAGGGTTTAGCTGGAAACACCATATATTTT.

At least ten counts were recorded for this clonotype. The gene calls are TRBV4-3 and TRBJ2-7; D is perhaps TRBD2 (6 bases). V lost 0 bases and J lost 6, with 9 bases in between. The CDR3 totals 13 residues. CDR1 LGHNA and CDR2 YSLEER come from the germline V gene. The CDR3 protein is CASSQEEGLEQYF. CDR3 nucleotides: TGCGCCAGCAGCCAAGAGGAGGGGCTCGAGCAGTACTTC.

This clonotype was found a few times. The V gene is TRBV7-9, the J gene TRBJ1-1, with a possible D match to TRBD1 (5 bases). The germline V gene encodes CDR1 SEHNR and CDR2 FQNEAQ (reference sequence). The CDR3 totals 14 residues. Trimming took 5 bases from V and 1 from J, leaving 11 bases between them. The CDR3 DNA follows: TGTGCCAGCAGCCCGCCGGGGGAGAACACTGAAGCTTTCTTT. This encodes CASSPPGENTEAFF.